The sequence of this T cell receptor (beta chain) was determined in a study of cytomegalovirus exposure and HLA in healthy donors. The length of the CDR3 is 15 residues. Germline-derived CDR1 and CDR2 are SNHLY and FYNNEI. The V gene end was trimmed by 7 bases and the J gene end by 7 bases; junction bases not matched to a gene: 12. Researchers ran the PCR with 60 Vbeta and 13 Jbeta primers. Produced via immunoSEQ multiplex PCR; TCRdb's table is partial and in-frame only. The sample lists under 95,000 clones, over 75% occurring once. Donors consisted of healthy bone marrow donors. The rearrangement uses TRBV2 and TRBJ2-2; 7 nucleotides line up with TRBD2. Sequenced: PBMCs. The sequence derives from a man aged 25-40 years in good health and CMV-seropositive. The CDR3 is CASKGTTSLDGELFF. The CDR3, as DNA: TGTGCCAGCAAGGGGACTACCTCTTTAGACGGGGAGCTGTTTTTT.